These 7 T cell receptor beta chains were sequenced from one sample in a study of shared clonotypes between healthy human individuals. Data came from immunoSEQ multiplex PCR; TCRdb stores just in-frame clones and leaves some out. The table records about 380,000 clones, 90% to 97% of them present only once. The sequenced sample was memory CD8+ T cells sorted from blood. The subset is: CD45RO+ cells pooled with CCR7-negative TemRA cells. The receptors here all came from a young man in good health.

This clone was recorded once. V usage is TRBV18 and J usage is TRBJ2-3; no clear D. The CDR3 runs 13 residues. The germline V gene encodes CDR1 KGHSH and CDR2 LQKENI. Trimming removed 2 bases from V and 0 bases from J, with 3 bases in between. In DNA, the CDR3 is TGTGCCAGCTCACCAGTTAGCACAGATACGCAGTATTTT. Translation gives CASSPVSTDTQYF.

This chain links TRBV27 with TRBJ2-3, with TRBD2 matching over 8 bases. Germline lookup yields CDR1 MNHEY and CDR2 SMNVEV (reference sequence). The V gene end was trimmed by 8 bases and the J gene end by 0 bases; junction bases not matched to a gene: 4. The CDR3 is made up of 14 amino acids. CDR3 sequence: CASSRLASTDTQYF. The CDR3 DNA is TGTGCCAGCTCTAGACTAGCGAGCACAGATACGCAGTATTTT.

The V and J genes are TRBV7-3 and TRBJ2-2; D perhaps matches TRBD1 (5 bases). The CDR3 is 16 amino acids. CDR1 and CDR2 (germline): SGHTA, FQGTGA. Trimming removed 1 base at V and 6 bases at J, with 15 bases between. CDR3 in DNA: TGTGCCAGCAGCTTAATGGGGCCCTCGACAGCCGGGGAGCTGTTTTTT. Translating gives CASSLMGPSTAGELFF.

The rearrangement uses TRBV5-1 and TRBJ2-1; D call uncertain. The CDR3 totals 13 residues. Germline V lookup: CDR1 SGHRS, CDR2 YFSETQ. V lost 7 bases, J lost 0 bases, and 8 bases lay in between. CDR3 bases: TGCGCCAGCCGTATTAGCTCCTACAATGAGCAGTTCTTC. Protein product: CASRISSYNEQFF.

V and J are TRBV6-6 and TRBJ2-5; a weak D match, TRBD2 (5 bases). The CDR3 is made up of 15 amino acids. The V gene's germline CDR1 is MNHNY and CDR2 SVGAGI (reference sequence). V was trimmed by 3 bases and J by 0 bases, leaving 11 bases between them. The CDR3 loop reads CASSYSPTNQETQYF. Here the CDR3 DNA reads TGTGCCAGCAGTTATTCCCCGACTAACCAAGAGACCCAGTACTTC.

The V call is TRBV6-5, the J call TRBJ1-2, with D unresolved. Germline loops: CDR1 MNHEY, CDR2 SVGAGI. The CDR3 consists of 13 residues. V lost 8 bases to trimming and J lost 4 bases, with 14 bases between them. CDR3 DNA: TGTGCCAGCCATGCGGTCGACGGCTATGGCTACACCTTC. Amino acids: CASHAVDGYGYTF.

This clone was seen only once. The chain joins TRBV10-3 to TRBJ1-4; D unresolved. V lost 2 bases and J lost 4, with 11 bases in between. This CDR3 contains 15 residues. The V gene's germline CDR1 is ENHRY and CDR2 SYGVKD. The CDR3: CAISEKNKNNEKLFF. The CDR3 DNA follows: TGTGCCATCAGTGAGAAAAACAAAAATAATGAAAAACTGTTTTTT.